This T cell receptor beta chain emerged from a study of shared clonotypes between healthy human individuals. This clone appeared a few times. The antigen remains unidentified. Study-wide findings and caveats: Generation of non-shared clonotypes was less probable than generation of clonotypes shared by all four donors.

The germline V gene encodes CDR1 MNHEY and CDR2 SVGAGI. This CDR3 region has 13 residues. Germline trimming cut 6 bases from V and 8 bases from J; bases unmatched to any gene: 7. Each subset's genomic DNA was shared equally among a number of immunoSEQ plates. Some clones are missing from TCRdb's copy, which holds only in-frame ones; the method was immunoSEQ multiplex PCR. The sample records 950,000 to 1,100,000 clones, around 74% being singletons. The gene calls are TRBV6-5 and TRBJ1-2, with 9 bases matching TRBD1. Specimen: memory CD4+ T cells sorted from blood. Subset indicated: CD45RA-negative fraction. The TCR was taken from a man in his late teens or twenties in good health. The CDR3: CASREQGAGGYTF. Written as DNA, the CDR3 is TGTGCCAGCAGGGAACAGGGGGCAGGAGGCTACACCTTC.